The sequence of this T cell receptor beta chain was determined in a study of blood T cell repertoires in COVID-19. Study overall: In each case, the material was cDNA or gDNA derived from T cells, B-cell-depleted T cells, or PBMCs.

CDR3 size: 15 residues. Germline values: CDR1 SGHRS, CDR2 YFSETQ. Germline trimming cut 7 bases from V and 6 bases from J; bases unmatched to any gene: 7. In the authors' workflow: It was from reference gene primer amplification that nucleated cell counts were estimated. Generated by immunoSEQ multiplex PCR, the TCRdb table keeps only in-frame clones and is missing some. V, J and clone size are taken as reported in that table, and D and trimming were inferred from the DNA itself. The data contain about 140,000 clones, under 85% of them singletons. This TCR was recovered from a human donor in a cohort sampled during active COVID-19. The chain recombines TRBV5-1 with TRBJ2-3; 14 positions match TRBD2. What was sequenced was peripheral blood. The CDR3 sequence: CASRLAGGLGDTQYF. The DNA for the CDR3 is TGCGCCAGCCGACTAGCGGGAGGGCTGGGGGATACGCAGTATTTT.